A selection of T cell receptor beta chains follows, all from one sample in a study of shared clonotypes between healthy human individuals. Clones were sequenced by immunoSEQ multiplex PCR, and TCRdb holds only the in-frame ones, with some missing. The repertoire holds about half a million clones, with 70% to 85% as singletons. The sample consisted of PBMCs. These receptors were taken from a woman aged 40 to 50 in good health. Some clones in this sample may be carry-over from other donors' samples. CDR3s include the opening cysteine and the closing phenylalanine or tryptophan. The D gene is left open where the match is weak. Expanded clones are given a class, and other clones once, few, many or no size at all.

j_call: TRBJ2-3; v_call: TRBV7-2; d_call: NA; cdr3_length: 14; clone_size: NA; cdr3_nt: TGTGCCAGCAGCTTAGTAACATCCACAGATACGCAGTATTTT; cdr3_aa: CASSLVTSTDTQYF
j_call: TRBJ1-4; v_call: TRBV18; d_call: NA; cdr3_length: 13; clone_size: NA; cdr3_nt: TGTGCCAGCTCACCAGGGGTAGGGGAAAAACTGTTTTTT; cdr3_aa: CASSPGVGEKLFF
j_call: TRBJ1-1; v_call: TRBV7-8; d_call: NA; cdr3_length: 14; clone_size: NA; cdr3_nt: TGTGCCAGCAGCTCCGGGGAGGAGTACACTGAAGCTTTCTTT; cdr3_aa: CASSSGEEYTEAFF
j_call: TRBJ2-2; v_call: TRBV6-5; d_call: NA; cdr3_length: 15; clone_size: NA; cdr3_nt: TGTGCCAGCAGAACACAGGGATGGAACACCGGGGAGCTGTTTTTT; cdr3_aa: CASRTQGWNTGELFF
j_call: TRBJ1-1; v_call: TRBV2; d_call: NA; cdr3_length: 12; clone_size: few; cdr3_nt: TGTGCCAGCAGTGAAGCGACAACTGAAGCTTTCTTT; cdr3_aa: CASSEATTEAFF
j_call: TRBJ1-1; v_call: TRBV10-2; d_call: NA; cdr3_length: 12; clone_size: NA; cdr3_nt: TGCGCCAGCAGTGCCGGGAGCACTGAAGCTTTCTTT; cdr3_aa: CASSAGSTEAFF
j_call: TRBJ2-7; v_call: TRBV7-8; d_call: TRBD1; cdr3_length: 16; clone_size: NA; cdr3_nt: TGTGCCAGCAGCTCCGGACAGGGAACGTTACTGAGGGAGCAGTACTTC; cdr3_aa: CASSSGQGTLLREQYF
j_call: TRBJ2-5; v_call: TRBV7-3; d_call: TRBD1; cdr3_length: 17; clone_size: NA; cdr3_nt: TGTGCCAGCAGCCCCCCCGGGGACAGATATTACCAAGAGACCCAGTACTTC; cdr3_aa: CASSPPGDRYYQETQYF
j_call: TRBJ2-3; v_call: TRBV19; d_call: NA; cdr3_length: 13; clone_size: once; cdr3_nt: TGTGCCAGTAGTATCGGGACAACAGATACGCAGTATTTT; cdr3_aa: CASSIGTTDTQYF
j_call: TRBJ2-5; v_call: TRBV29-1; d_call: NA; cdr3_length: 13; clone_size: once; cdr3_nt: TGCAGCGTTGATCCGGGTACAGGAGAGACCCAGTACTTC; cdr3_aa: CSVDPGTGETQYF
j_call: TRBJ2-4; v_call: TRBV4-2; d_call: NA; cdr3_length: 13; clone_size: NA; cdr3_nt: TGTGCCAGCAGCCAAGGCGACTTTAATATTCAGTACTTC; cdr3_aa: CASSQGDFNIQYF
j_call: TRBJ2-7; v_call: TRBV10-1; d_call: TRBD2; cdr3_length: 13; clone_size: few; cdr3_nt: TGCGCCAGCAGTGCTAGCGGGAGATACGAGCAGTACTTC; cdr3_aa: CASSASGRYEQYF
j_call: TRBJ2-2; v_call: TRBV7-2; d_call: NA; cdr3_length: 16; clone_size: NA; cdr3_nt: TGTGCCAGCAGCCCTAGACCCACTAGCATAACCGGGGAGCTGTTTTTT; cdr3_aa: CASSPRPTSITGELFF
j_call: TRBJ2-1; v_call: TRBV9; d_call: TRBD2; cdr3_length: 14; clone_size: NA; cdr3_nt: TGTGCCAGCAGCGCAGGGACTAGATACAATGAGCAGTTCTTC; cdr3_aa: CASSAGTRYNEQFF
j_call: TRBJ2-1; v_call: TRBV9; d_call: NA; cdr3_length: 15; clone_size: NA; cdr3_nt: TGTGCCAGCAGCGTAGTAGGTAGCGGCTACAATGAGCAGTTCTTC; cdr3_aa: CASSVVGSGYNEQFF
j_call: TRBJ2-3; v_call: TRBV29-1; d_call: TRBD1; cdr3_length: 15; clone_size: NA; cdr3_nt: TGCAGCGTTGAAGTAGGGACAGCGAGCACAGATACGCAGTATTTT; cdr3_aa: CSVEVGTASTDTQYF
j_call: TRBJ2-1; v_call: TRBV2; d_call: NA; cdr3_length: 15; clone_size: NA; cdr3_nt: TGTGCCAGCAGTGAACCGCTCGAGAACTACAATGAGCAGTTCTTC; cdr3_aa: CASSEPLENYNEQFF
j_call: TRBJ2-2; v_call: TRBV5-6; d_call: TRBD1; cdr3_length: 15; clone_size: once; cdr3_nt: TGTGCCAGCAGCCAAACGGACAGGGATGCCGGGGAGCTGTTTTTT; cdr3_aa: CASSQTDRDAGELFF
j_call: TRBJ2-5; v_call: TRBV5-4; d_call: TRBD2; cdr3_length: 18; clone_size: NA; cdr3_nt: TGTGCCAGCAGCAGGGGGACTAGCGGGCCCCAAAGTCAAGAGACCCAGTACTTC; cdr3_aa: CASSRGTSGPQSQETQYF
j_call: TRBJ2-1; v_call: TRBV28; d_call: TRBD1; cdr3_length: 15; clone_size: NA; cdr3_nt: TGTGCCAGCAGCCTTGGGACAGGGTTTGTGGATGAGCAGTTCTTC; cdr3_aa: CASSLGTGFVDEQFF
j_call: TRBJ2-1; v_call: TRBV5-8; d_call: TRBD2; cdr3_length: 15; clone_size: NA; cdr3_nt: TGTGCCAGCAGCTTGGACGGACTAGCAGCCAATGAGCAGTTCTTC; cdr3_aa: CASSLDGLAANEQFF
j_call: TRBJ2-6; v_call: TRBV28; d_call: NA; cdr3_length: 12; clone_size: NA; cdr3_nt: TGTGCCAGCAGTTCCGGGGCCAACGTCCTGACTTTC; cdr3_aa: CASSSGANVLTF
j_call: TRBJ2-2; v_call: TRBV7-9; d_call: NA; cdr3_length: 16; clone_size: once; cdr3_nt: TGTGCCAGCAACCTCGAGGGGCAGGGAAAAACCGGGGAGCTGTTTTTT; cdr3_aa: CASNLEGQGKTGELFF
j_call: TRBJ2-7; v_call: TRBV28; d_call: TRBD2; cdr3_length: 15; clone_size: NA; cdr3_nt: TGTGCCAGCAGGCAAAATCCTAGCGGGATCTACGAGCAGTACTTC; cdr3_aa: CASRQNPSGIYEQYF
j_call: TRBJ2-5; v_call: TRBV28; d_call: NA; cdr3_length: 14; clone_size: once; cdr3_nt: TGTGCCAGCAGTTTCGACGGCAACCAAGAGACCCAGTACTTC; cdr3_aa: CASSFDGNQETQYF
j_call: TRBJ2-7; v_call: TRBV30; d_call: NA; cdr3_length: 11; clone_size: NA; cdr3_nt: TGTGCCTGGAGCGACACCTACGAGCAGTACTTC; cdr3_aa: CAWSDTYEQYF
j_call: TRBJ1-5; v_call: TRBV10-2; d_call: TRBD1; cdr3_length: 16; clone_size: NA; cdr3_nt: TGCGCCAGCAGTGGGGACAGGGTGGATAGCAATCAGCCCCAGCATTTT; cdr3_aa: CASSGDRVDSNQPQHF
j_call: TRBJ2-1; v_call: TRBV10-3; d_call: TRBD1; cdr3_length: 12; clone_size: NA; cdr3_nt: TGTGCCATCAGCGAGACAGGGGGTGAGCAGTTCTTC; cdr3_aa: CAISETGGEQFF
j_call: TRBJ1-1; v_call: TRBV18; d_call: NA; cdr3_length: 14; clone_size: NA; cdr3_nt: TGTGCCAGCTCACAGGGGCCAGGGGACACTGAAGCTTTCTTT; cdr3_aa: CASSQGPGDTEAFF
j_call: TRBJ1-3; v_call: TRBV10-3; d_call: TRBD1; cdr3_length: 16; clone_size: NA; cdr3_nt: TGTGCCAGTAGGGACAGGCCCCCCGACTCTGGAAACACCATATATTTT; cdr3_aa: CASRDRPPDSGNTIYF
j_call: TRBJ2-7; v_call: TRBV6-1; d_call: NA; cdr3_length: 14; clone_size: NA; cdr3_nt: TGTGCCAGCAGTGAATCGGGGCCGCACTACGAGCAGTACTTC; cdr3_aa: CASSESGPHYEQYF
j_call: TRBJ1-3; v_call: TRBV9; d_call: NA; cdr3_length: 13; clone_size: NA; cdr3_nt: TGTGCCAGCAGCGGGCGGCCTGGAAACACCATATATTTT; cdr3_aa: CASSGRPGNTIYF
j_call: TRBJ2-7; v_call: TRBV4-3; d_call: NA; cdr3_length: 16; clone_size: many; cdr3_nt: TGCGCCAGCAGCCAAGATCATGGTAGCGGAGCCTACGAGCAGTACTTC; cdr3_aa: CASSQDHGSGAYEQYF
j_call: TRBJ2-7; v_call: TRBV27; d_call: TRBD2; cdr3_length: 15; clone_size: NA; cdr3_nt: TGTGCCAGCAGAATAGGGACTAGCGGGTTCTACGAGCAGTACTTC; cdr3_aa: CASRIGTSGFYEQYF
j_call: TRBJ2-3; v_call: TRBV7-9; d_call: NA; cdr3_length: 17; clone_size: NA; cdr3_nt: TGTGCCAGCAGCCCAACAAGGAGACACCCTAGCACAGATACGCAGTATTTT; cdr3_aa: CASSPTRRHPSTDTQYF
j_call: TRBJ2-5; v_call: TRBV25-1; d_call: NA; cdr3_length: 16; clone_size: NA; cdr3_nt: TGTGCCAGCAGTGAATATAGGGTCTACTCCCAAGAGACCCAGTACTTC; cdr3_aa: CASSEYRVYSQETQYF
j_call: TRBJ2-3; v_call: TRBV5-6; d_call: TRBD2; cdr3_length: 15; clone_size: NA; cdr3_nt: TGTGCCAGCAGCTCCCTAGCGGGGGACACAGATACGCAGTATTTT; cdr3_aa: CASSSLAGDTDTQYF
j_call: TRBJ2-1; v_call: TRBV7-2; d_call: TRBD2; cdr3_length: 15; clone_size: NA; cdr3_nt: TGTGCCAGCAGCGGCACCGGGACTAGCGGGGGGGAGCAGTTCTTC; cdr3_aa: CASSGTGTSGGEQFF
j_call: TRBJ2-1; v_call: TRBV7-9; d_call: TRBD1; cdr3_length: 14; clone_size: NA; cdr3_nt: TGTGCCACCACCGGGACAGGGTCCTACAATGAGCAGTTCTTC; cdr3_aa: CATTGTGSYNEQFF
j_call: TRBJ2-7; v_call: TRBV10-3; d_call: NA; cdr3_length: 15; clone_size: NA; cdr3_nt: TGTGCCATCAGCCGGGGGGGACAGGGAACCTACGAGCAGTACTTC; cdr3_aa: CAISRGGQGTYEQYF
j_call: TRBJ2-1; v_call: TRBV27; d_call: NA; cdr3_length: 15; clone_size: NA; cdr3_nt: TGTGCCAGCAGTTTTGAACAGTCATTTTACAATGAGCAGTTCTTC; cdr3_aa: CASSFEQSFYNEQFF
j_call: TRBJ2-1; v_call: TRBV30; d_call: TRBD1; cdr3_length: 14; clone_size: NA; cdr3_nt: TGTGCCTGGAGTCCCGGACAGGATTACAATGAGCAGTTCTTC; cdr3_aa: CAWSPGQDYNEQFF
j_call: TRBJ2-2; v_call: TRBV5-1; d_call: NA; cdr3_length: 16; clone_size: NA; cdr3_nt: TGCGCCAGCAGCTTGGCGGGGCCCCTGGACACCGGGGAGCTGTTTTTT; cdr3_aa: CASSLAGPLDTGELFF
j_call: TRBJ1-4; v_call: TRBV6-1; d_call: NA; cdr3_length: 15; clone_size: NA; cdr3_nt: TGTGCCAGCAGTGCAACAGGGCTGAGTAATGAAAAACTGTTTTTT; cdr3_aa: CASSATGLSNEKLFF
j_call: TRBJ2-2; v_call: TRBV2; d_call: TRBD1; cdr3_length: 16; clone_size: NA; cdr3_nt: TGTGCCAGCAGTGAAACTGGGACAGGGAACACCGGGGAGCTGTTTTTT; cdr3_aa: CASSETGTGNTGELFF
j_call: TRBJ2-1; v_call: TRBV7-7; d_call: TRBD2; cdr3_length: 14; clone_size: NA; cdr3_nt: TGTGCCAGCAGCCCGGGGACTAGCGGGATGGAGCAGTTCTTC; cdr3_aa: CASSPGTSGMEQFF